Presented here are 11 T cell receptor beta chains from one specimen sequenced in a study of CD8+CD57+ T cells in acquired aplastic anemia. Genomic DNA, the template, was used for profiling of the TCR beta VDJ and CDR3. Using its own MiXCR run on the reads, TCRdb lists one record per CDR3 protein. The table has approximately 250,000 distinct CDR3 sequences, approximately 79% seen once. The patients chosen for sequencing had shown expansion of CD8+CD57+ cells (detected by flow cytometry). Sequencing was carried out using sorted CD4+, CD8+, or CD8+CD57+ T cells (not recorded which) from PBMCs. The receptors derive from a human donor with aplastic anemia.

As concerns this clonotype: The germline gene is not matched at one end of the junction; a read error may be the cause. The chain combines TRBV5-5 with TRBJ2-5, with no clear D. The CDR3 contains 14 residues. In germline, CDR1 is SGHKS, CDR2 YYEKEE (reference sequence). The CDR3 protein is CASSQGLEQETQYF. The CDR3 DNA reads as TGCGCCAGCAGCCAAGGCCTTGAGCAAGAGACCCAGTACTTC.

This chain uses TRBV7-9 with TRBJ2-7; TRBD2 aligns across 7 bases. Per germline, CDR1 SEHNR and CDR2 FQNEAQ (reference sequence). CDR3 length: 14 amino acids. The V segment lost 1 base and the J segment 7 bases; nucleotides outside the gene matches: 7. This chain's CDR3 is CASSLGTTSVEQYV. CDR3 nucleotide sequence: TGTGCCAGCAGCTTAGGAACTACTAGCGTGGAGCAGTACGTC.

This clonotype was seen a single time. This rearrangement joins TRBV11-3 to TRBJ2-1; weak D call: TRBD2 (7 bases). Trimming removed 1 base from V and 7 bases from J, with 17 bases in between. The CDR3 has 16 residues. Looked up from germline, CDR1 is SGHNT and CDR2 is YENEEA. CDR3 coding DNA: TGTGCCAGCAGCTTAGTACCCGGGGAGGGGGTAAATGAGCAGTTCTTC. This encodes CASSLVPGEGVNEQFF.

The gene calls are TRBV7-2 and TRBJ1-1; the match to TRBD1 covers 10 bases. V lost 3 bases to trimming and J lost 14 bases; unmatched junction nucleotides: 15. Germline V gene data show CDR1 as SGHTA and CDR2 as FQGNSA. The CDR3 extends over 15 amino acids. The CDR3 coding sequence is TGTGCCAGCAGCTTGACAGGGGGCGCCGACACTGGCTACTTCTTT. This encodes CASSLTGGADTGYFF.

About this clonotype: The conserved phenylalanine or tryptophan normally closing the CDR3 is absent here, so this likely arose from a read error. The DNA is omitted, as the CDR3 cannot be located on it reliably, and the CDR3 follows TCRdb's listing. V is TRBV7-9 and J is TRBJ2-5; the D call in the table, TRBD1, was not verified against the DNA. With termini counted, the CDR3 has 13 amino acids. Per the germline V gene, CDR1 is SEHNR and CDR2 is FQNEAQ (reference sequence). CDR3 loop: CASSSRRGDHTDT.

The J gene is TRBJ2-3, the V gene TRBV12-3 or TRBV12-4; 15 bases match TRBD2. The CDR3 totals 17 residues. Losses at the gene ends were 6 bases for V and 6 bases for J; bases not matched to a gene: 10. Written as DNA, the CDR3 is TGTGCCAGCAGCACTCCGGGACTAGCGGGAGGTCCCGATACGCAGTATTTT. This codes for CASSTPGLAGGPDTQYF.

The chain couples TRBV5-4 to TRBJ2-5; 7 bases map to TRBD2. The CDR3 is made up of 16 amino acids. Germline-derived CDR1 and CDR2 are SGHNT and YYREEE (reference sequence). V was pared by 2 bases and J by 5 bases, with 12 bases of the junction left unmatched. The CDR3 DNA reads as TGTGCCAGCAGCTTTACTAGAGCGGGAAAGCCCGAGACCCAGTACTTC. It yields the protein CASSFTRAGKPETQYF.

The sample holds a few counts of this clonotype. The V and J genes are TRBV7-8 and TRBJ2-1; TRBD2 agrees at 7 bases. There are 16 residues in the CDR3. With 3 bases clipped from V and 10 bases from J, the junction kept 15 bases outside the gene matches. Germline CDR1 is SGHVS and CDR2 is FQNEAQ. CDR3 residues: CASSFQGGGGTEEQFF. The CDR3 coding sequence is TGTGCCAGCAGCTTTCAAGGAGGCGGGGGTACCGAGGAGCAGTTCTTC. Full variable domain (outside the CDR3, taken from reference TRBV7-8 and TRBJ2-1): GAGVSQSPRYKVAKRGQDVALRCDPISGHVSLFWYQQALGQGPEFLTYFQNEAQLDKSGLPSDRFFAERPEGSVSTLKIQRTQQEDSAVYLCASSFQGGGGTEEQFFGPGTRLTVL.

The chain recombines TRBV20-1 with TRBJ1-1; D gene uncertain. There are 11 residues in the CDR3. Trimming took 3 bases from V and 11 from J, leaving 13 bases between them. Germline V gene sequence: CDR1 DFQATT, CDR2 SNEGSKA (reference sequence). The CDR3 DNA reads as TGCAGTGCTAGTCGGACGGTGGGGGCTTTCTTT. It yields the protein CSASRTVGAFF.

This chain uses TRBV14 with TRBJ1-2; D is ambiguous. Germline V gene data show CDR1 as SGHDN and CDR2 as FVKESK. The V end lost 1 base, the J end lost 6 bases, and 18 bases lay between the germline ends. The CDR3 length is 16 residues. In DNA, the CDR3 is TGTGCCAGCAGCCAAGTAATATTAAAGGATTCGAATGGCTACACCTTC. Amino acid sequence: CASSQVILKDSNGYTF.

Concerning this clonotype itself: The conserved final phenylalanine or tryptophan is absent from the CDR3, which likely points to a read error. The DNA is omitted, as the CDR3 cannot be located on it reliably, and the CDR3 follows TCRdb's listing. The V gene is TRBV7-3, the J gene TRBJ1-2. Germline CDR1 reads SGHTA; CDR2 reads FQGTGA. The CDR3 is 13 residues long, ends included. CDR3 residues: CASSVGSDGQYFG.